The rows below give T cell receptor beta chains drawn from one sample of a study of blood T cell repertoires in COVID-19. The protocol was immunoSEQ multiplex PCR, while the TCRdb copy is restricted to in-frame clones and leaves out a portion. The repertoire holds 130,000 to 150,000 clones, with 80% to 90% as singletons. The sample comprised peripheral blood. These TCRs come from a human donor with acute or convalescent COVID-19. The donor label of this sample is uncertain. Both conserved end residues are part of each CDR3. A D gene is named only where the DNA matches it firmly. Not all rows give a size; the values are once, few, many and, for expanded clones, a class.

d_gene	v_gene	j_gene	abundance	CDR3aa	CDR3nt
-	TRBV2	TRBJ1-5	few	CASNNLPPGASNQPQHF	TGTGCCAGCAATAACCTCCCTCCAGGGGCCAGCAATCAGCCCCAGCATTTT
TRBD1	TRBV19	TRBJ1-1	-	CASSGTGLNTEAFF	TGTGCCAGTAGTGGGACAGGTCTAAACACTGAAGCTTTCTTT
-	TRBV19	TRBJ1-3	-	CASSMVPSSGNTIYF	TGTGCCAGTAGTATGGTTCCCAGCTCTGGAAACACCATATATTTT
TRBD1	TRBV6-5	TRBJ1-2	-	CASRRGPSGYTF	TGTGCCAGCAGGAGGGGGCCTAGTGGCTACACCTTC
-	TRBV2	TRBJ1-2	-	CASLPPKGHYGYTF	TGTGCCAGCCTACCTCCGAAGGGGCACTATGGCTACACCTTC
-	TRBV3-1/TRBV3-2	TRBJ1-3	-	CASSQDSSLGFGNTIYF	TGTGCCAGCAGCCAGGACAGCAGCCTTGGTTTCGGAAACACCATATATTTT
TRBD1	TRBV12-5	TRBJ1-3	-	CASGSTGTAGNTIYF	TGTGCTAGTGGTTCTACCGGGACAGCCGGAAACACCATATATTTT
-	TRBV6-2/TRBV6-3	TRBJ2-2	-	CASSYSRWRAANTGELFF	TGTGCCAGCAGTTACTCGAGATGGCGAGCGGCGAACACCGGGGAGCTGTTTTTT
-	TRBV19	TRBJ1-2	few	CASTQRRASYGYTF	TGTGCCAGTACCCAACGGAGGGCAAGCTATGGCTACACCTTC
TRBD1	TRBV14	TRBJ1-2	-	CASSQGQGLTNYGYTF	TGTGCCAGCAGTCAAGGACAGGGCCTAACTAACTATGGCTACACCTTC
TRBD2	TRBV7-8	TRBJ2-3	-	CASSLTSGSTDTQYF	TGTGCCAGCAGCTTAACTAGCGGGAGCACAGATACGCAGTATTTT
TRBD1	TRBV18	TRBJ2-7	-	CASSPRTGRSNEQYF	TGTGCCAGCTCACCCAGGACAGGCCGATCCAACGAGCAGTACTTC
-	TRBV11-2	TRBJ2-2	few	CASSRYTGELFF	TGTGCCAGCAGTAGATACACCGGGGAGCTGTTTTTT
TRBD1	TRBV6-5	TRBJ1-4	-	CASSYSAGGIEKLFF	TGTGCCAGCAGTTACTCGGCAGGGGGTATCGAAAAACTGTTTTTT
TRBD1	TRBV4-2	TRBJ1-1	once	CASSPVDRGLSEAFF	TGTGCCAGCAGCCCCGTTGACAGGGGGCTCTCTGAAGCTTTCTTT
TRBD2	TRBV28	TRBJ2-5	-	CASSSGREETQYF	TGTGCCAGCAGTTCAGGGAGGGAAGAGACCCAGTACTTC
TRBD1	TRBV2	TRBJ2-5	-	CASRANTGTVQETQYF	TGTGCCAGCAGGGCTAATACCGGGACAGTCCAAGAGACCCAGTACTTC
TRBD2	TRBV7-3	TRBJ2-3	-	CASSLAGVSTDTQYF	TGTGCCAGCAGCCTAGCGGGGGTTAGCACAGATACGCAGTATTTT
TRBD1	TRBV19	TRBJ1-5	-	CASRDRGNQPQHF	TGTGCCAGTAGGGACAGGGGCAATCAGCCCCAGCATTTT
-	TRBV6-6	TRBJ1-2	once	CASSPPDGPGGYTF	TGTGCCAGCAGTCCCCCGGACGGCCCGGGGGGCTACACCTTC
TRBD1	TRBV11-2	TRBJ1-1	-	CASSLDFGTGSGAFF	TGTGCCAGCAGCTTAGACTTCGGGACAGGGAGCGGAGCTTTCTTT
-	TRBV18	TRBJ2-7	-	CASSEYSYEQYF	TGTGCCAGCTCCGAGTACTCCTACGAGCAGTACTTC
-	TRBV30	TRBJ1-5	-	CAWSAGVHDQPQHF	TGTGCCTGGAGTGCAGGGGTCCACGATCAGCCCCAGCATTTT
TRBD1	TRBV28	TRBJ1-2	-	CASSFWGQGGSGYTF	TGTGCCAGCAGTTTTTGGGGACAGGGGGGCTCTGGCTACACCTTC
TRBD1	TRBV7-2	TRBJ1-6	-	CASSLAPYQGADSPLHF	TGTGCCAGCAGCTTAGCGCCCTATCAGGGGGCGGATTCACCCCTCCACTTT
TRBD2	TRBV19	TRBJ2-1	-	CASSIGLAGGHGEQFF	TGTGCCAGTAGTATAGGACTAGCGGGGGGCCATGGTGAGCAGTTCTTC
TRBD1	TRBV19	TRBJ2-1	-	CASSIIPDRGENEQFF	TGTGCCAGTAGTATCATTCCCGACAGGGGTGAGAATGAGCAGTTCTTC
-	TRBV6-5	TRBJ2-7	-	CASSYRDNSYEQYF	TGTGCCAGCAGTTACCGCGACAACTCCTACGAGCAGTACTTC
-	TRBV18	TRBJ1-1	-	CASSPFVGQNTEAFF	TGTGCCAGCTCACCATTCGTCGGACAGAACACTGAAGCTTTCTTT
-	TRBV3-1/TRBV3-2	TRBJ1-1	-	CASSQEQGMNTEAFF	TGTGCCAGCAGCCAAGAACAGGGAATGAACACTGAAGCTTTCTTT
-	TRBV21-1	TRBJ2-2	-	CASSREPRKYTGELFF	TGTGCCAGCAGCAGAGAGCCGAGGAAGTATACCGGGGAGCTGTTTTTT
TRBD2	TRBV5-1	TRBJ2-1	many	CASSRGLAGNNEQFF	TGCGCCAGCAGCCGGGGACTAGCGGGGAACAATGAGCAGTTCTTC
TRBD2	TRBV4-2	TRBJ2-2	few	CASSLQREVPGELFF	TGTGCCAGCAGCCTCCAGCGGGAGGTTCCCGGGGAGCTGTTTTTT
TRBD2	TRBV5-4	TRBJ2-5	-	CASSLLGSGGIGETQYF	TGTGCCAGCAGCTTGTTGGGCAGCGGGGGTATAGGGGAGACCCAGTACTTC
TRBD2	TRBV11-1	TRBJ2-1	-	CASTSLAGLAKNEQFF	TGTGCCAGCACCAGCCTAGCGGGACTAGCGAAGAATGAGCAGTTCTTC
-	TRBV11-1	TRBJ1-3	-	CASSLGVGSGNTIYF	TGTGCCAGCAGCTTAGGCGTTGGCTCTGGAAACACCATATATTTT
-	TRBV9	TRBJ1-3	-	CASSATGSRGGSGNTIYF	TGTGCCAGCAGCGCAACTGGAAGTCGGGGGGGCTCTGGAAACACCATATATTTT
-	TRBV7-2	TRBJ1-2	-	CASSLAVNRVDGYTF	TGTGCCAGCAGCTTAGCGGTAAACAGGGTGGATGGCTACACCTTC
TRBD1	TRBV30	TRBJ1-5	-	CAWNLGQGLDNQPQHF	TGTGCCTGGAACTTAGGACAGGGGCTAGACAATCAGCCCCAGCATTTT
TRBD1	TRBV19	TRBJ1-1	-	CASSRDRTGTEAFF	TGTGCCAGTAGTAGGGACAGGACGGGCACTGAAGCTTTCTTT
-	TRBV12-3/TRBV12-4	TRBJ1-1	-	CASSLGAYTEAFF	TGTGCCAGCAGTTTAGGGGCCTACACTGAAGCTTTCTTT
-	TRBV7-2	TRBJ2-6	-	CASSLGGALSGANVLTF	TGTGCCAGCAGCTTAGGCGGGGCGCTCTCTGGGGCCAACGTCCTGACTTTC
-	TRBV7-2	TRBJ1-2	-	CASSFREKTNYGYTF	TGTGCCAGCAGCTTCCGGGAGAAGACTAACTATGGCTACACCTTC
-	TRBV11-3	TRBJ2-3	-	CASSLRGPAAGRGDTQYF	TGTGCCAGCAGCTTGAGGGGGCCAGCGGCGGGGCGGGGAGATACGCAGTATTTT
-	TRBV30	TRBJ1-2	once	CAWSVLRGWYGYTF	TGTGCCTGGAGTGTACTCAGGGGTTGGTATGGCTACACCTTC
TRBD1	TRBV6-5	TRBJ1-6	-	CASSSDTGTGASPLHF	TGTGCCAGCAGTTCCGACACCGGGACAGGGGCTTCACCCCTCCACTTT
-	TRBV6-5	TRBJ1-5	-	CASSRDLYSNQPQHF	TGTGCCAGCAGTCGGGACTTATATAGCAATCAGCCCCAGCATTTT
-	TRBV7-2	TRBJ1-2	-	CASSLVRDRTYGYTF	TGTGCCAGCAGCTTAGTCCGTGACCGGACTTATGGCTACACCTTC
TRBD2	TRBV11-2	TRBJ2-3	-	CASSPGLAGVGDTQYF	TGTGCCAGCTCCCCCGGACTAGCGGGAGTAGGAGATACGCAGTATTTT
TRBD1	TRBV5-6	TRBJ1-5	-	CASSLTTGVNQPQHF	TGTGCCAGCAGCTTAACGACAGGGGTCAATCAGCCCCAGCATTTT
-	TRBV10-2	TRBJ2-5	-	CASGQQKETQYF	TGCGCCAGTGGACAGCAGAAAGAGACCCAGTACTTC
TRBD1	TRBV2	TRBJ1-2	-	CASSTGVGYGYTF	TGTGCCAGCAGTACAGGGGTGGGATATGGCTACACCTTC
-	TRBV7-2	TRBJ2-1	-	CASSLGGGNEQFF	TGTGCCAGCAGCTTAGGAGGGGGCAATGAGCAGTTCTTC
-	TRBV10-3	TRBJ1-1	-	CAISGDFTEAFF	TGTGCCATCAGTGGGGACTTCACTGAAGCTTTCTTT
TRBD2	TRBV30	TRBJ2-1	-	CAWGLAGEGNEQFF	TGTGCCTGGGGCCTAGCGGGGGAGGGGAATGAGCAGTTCTTC
-	TRBV19	TRBJ1-5	-	CASSILPQGQYGNQPQHF	TGTGCCAGTAGTATCCTCCCCCAGGGGCAATATGGCAATCAGCCCCAGCATTTT
-	TRBV21-1	TRBJ2-3	-	CASSKSRDSGGAADTQYF	TGTGCCAGCAGCAAATCCCGGGACAGCGGGGGGGCCGCAGATACGCAGTATTTT